This TCR beta chain was recovered during a study of technical replicates of blood from a handful of donors. CDR1 MGHRA and CDR2 YSYEKL come from the germline V gene. CDR3 length equals 15 residues. Trimming removed 3 bases at V and 1 base at J, with 12 bases between. Profiling relied on immunoSEQ multiplex PCR, and the TCRdb table lists in-frame clones only, not all of them. This sample has some 76,000 clones, with approximately 94% found just once. Sequencing input: T cells isolated from PBMCs. The clonotype originates from a human donor in good health. The rearrangement joins TRBV4-1 to TRBJ1-1; tentatively, D is TRBD1 (5 bases). The CDR3 sequence: CASSQLWGGNTEAFF. The CDR3 DNA sequence: TGCGCCAGCAGCCAGTTGTGGGGCGGGAACACTGAAGCTTTCTTT.